What follows is one T cell receptor beta chain and its context. Using immunoSEQ multiplex PCR, the repertoire was profiled, and TCRdb retains in-frame clones only, with some absent. The sample lists approximately 55,000 clones; around 90% were seen once. The data are from a study of blood T cell repertoires in COVID-19. Study in general: Specimens from acute and convalescent COVID-19 originated in the United States, Italy and Spain. Sources were T cells, B-cell-depleted T cells, or PBMCs; the material itself was cDNA or gDNA.

Trimming took off 0 bases at V and 15 bases at J, with 15 bases between the two ends. There are 13 residues in the CDR3. The germline gives CDR1 MGHRA, CDR2 YSYEKL. The V call is TRBV4-1, the J call TRBJ1-3; no firm D call. The TCR comes from a man over 45 with active COVID-19. What was sequenced was peripheral blood. CDR3 loop: CASSQDGWRPTYF. The CDR3 DNA reads as TGCGCCAGCAGCCAAGATGGATGGAGGCCAACATATTTT.